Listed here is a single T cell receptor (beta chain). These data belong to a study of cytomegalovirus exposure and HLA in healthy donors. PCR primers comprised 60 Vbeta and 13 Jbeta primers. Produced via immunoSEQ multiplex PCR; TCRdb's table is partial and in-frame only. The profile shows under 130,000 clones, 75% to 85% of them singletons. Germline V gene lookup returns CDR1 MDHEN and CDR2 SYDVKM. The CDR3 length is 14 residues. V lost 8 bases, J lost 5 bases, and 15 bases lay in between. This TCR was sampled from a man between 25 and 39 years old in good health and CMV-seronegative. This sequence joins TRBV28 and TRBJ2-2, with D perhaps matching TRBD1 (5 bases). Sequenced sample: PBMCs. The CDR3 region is CASFSGQGTGELFF. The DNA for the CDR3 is TGTGCCAGCTTCTCAGGGCAGGGAACCGGGGAGCTGTTTTTT.